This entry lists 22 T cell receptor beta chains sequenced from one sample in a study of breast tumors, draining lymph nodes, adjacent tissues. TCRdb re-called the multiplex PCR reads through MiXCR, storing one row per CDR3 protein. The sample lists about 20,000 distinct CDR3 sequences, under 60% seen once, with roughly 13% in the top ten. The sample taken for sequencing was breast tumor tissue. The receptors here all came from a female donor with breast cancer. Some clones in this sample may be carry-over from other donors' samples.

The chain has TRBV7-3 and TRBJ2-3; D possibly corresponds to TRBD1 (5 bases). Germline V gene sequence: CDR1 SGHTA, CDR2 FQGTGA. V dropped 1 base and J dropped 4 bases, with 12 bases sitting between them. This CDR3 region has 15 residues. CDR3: CASSLSLGLPDTQYF. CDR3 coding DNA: TGTGCCAGCAGCTTAAGTCTGGGGCTCCCAGATACGCAGTATTTT.

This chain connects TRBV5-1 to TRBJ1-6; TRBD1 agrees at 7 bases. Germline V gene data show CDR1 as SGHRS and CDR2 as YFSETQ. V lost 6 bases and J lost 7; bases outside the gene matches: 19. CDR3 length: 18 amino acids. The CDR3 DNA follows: TGCGCCAGCAACCCCCTCATCGGGCAGGGGGTCGACAATTCACCCCTCCACTTT. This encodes CASNPLIGQGVDNSPLHF.

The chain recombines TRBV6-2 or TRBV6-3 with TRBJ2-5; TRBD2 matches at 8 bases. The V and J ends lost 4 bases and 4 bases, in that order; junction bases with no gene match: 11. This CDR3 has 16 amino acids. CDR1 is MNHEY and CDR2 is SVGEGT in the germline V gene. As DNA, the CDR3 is TGTGCCAGCAGTTCCCCTGGGAGCGGGAGAAGAGAGACCCAGTACTTC. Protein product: CASSSPGSGRRETQYF.

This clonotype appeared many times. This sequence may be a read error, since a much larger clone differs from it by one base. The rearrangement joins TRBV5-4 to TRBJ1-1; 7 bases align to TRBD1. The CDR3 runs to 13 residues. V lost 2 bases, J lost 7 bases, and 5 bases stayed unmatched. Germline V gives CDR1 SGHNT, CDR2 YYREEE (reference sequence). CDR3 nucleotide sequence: TGTGCCAGCAGCTTAGACAGGGCCCTTGAAGCTTTCTTT. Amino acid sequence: CASSLDRALEAFF.

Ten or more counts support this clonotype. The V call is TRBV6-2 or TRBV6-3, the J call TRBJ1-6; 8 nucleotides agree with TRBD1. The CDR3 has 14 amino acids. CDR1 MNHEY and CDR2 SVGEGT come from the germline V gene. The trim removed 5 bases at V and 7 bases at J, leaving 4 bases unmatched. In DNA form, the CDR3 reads TGTGCCAGCAGTCCGGGACAGGAGAATTCACCCCTCCACTTT. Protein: CASSPGQENSPLHF.

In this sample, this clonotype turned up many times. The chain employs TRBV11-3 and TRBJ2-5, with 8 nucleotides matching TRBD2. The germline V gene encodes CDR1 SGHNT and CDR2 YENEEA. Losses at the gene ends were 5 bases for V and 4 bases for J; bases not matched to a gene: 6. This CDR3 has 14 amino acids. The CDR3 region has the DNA TGTGCCAGCAGCCCAGGACTAGCCCCAGAGACCCAGTACTTC. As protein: CASSPGLAPETQYF.

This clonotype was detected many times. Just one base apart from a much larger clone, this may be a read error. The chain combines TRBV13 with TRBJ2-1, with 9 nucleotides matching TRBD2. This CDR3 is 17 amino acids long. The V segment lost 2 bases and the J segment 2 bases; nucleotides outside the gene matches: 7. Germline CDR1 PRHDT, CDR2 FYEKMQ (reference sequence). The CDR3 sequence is CASSLRETSGTYNEQFF. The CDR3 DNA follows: TGTGCCAGCAGCTTACGGGAGACTAGCGGAACCTACAATGAGCAGTTCTTC.

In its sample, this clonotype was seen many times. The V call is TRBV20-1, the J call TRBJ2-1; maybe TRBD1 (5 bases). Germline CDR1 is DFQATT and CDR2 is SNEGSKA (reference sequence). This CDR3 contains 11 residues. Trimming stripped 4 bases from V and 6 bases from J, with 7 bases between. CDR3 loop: CSATTGNEQFF. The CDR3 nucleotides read TGCAGTGCTACCACAGGCAATGAGCAGTTCTTC.

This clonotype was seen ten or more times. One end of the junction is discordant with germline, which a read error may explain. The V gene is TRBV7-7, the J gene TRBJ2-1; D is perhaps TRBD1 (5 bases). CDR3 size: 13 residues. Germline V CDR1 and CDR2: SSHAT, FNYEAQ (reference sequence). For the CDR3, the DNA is TGTGCTAGCAGCTTAGTATGGGGCGGTGAGCAGTTCTTC. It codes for CASSLVWGGEQFF. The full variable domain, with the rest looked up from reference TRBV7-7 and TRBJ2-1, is GAGVSQSPRYKVTKRGQDVTLRCDPISSHATLYWYQQALGQGPEFLTYFNYEAQPDKSGLPSDRFSAERPEGSISTLTIQRTEQRDSAMYRCASSLVWGGEQFFGPGTRLTVL.

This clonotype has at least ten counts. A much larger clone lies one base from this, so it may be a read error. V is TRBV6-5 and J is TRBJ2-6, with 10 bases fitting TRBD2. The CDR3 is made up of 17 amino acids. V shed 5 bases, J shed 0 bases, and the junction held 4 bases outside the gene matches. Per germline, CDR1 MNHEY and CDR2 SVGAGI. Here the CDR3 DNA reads TGTGCCAGCAGTCACGTAGCGGGGGGCTCTGGGGCCAACGTCCTGACTTTC. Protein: CASSHVAGGSGANVLTF.

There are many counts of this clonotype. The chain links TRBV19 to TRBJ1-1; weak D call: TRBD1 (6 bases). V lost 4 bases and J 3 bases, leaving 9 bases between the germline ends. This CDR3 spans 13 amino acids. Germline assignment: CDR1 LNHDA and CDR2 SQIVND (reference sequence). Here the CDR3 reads CASSRQADTEAFF. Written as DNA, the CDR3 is TGTGCCAGTAGTAGACAGGCAGACACTGAAGCTTTCTTT.

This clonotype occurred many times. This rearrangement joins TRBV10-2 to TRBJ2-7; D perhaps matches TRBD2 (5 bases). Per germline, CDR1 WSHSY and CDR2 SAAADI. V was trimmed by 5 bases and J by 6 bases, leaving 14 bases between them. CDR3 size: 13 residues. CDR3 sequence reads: CASSSLGSGEQYF. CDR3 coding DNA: TGCGCCAGCAGTTCGTTAGGGAGTGGCGAGCAGTACTTC.

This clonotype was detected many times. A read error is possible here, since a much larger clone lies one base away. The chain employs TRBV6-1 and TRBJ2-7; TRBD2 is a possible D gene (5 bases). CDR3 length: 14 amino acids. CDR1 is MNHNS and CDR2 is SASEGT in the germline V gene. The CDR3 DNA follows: TGTGCCAGCAGTCAAGCATCCGGGGCCTACGAGCAGTACTTC. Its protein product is CASSQASGAYEQYF.

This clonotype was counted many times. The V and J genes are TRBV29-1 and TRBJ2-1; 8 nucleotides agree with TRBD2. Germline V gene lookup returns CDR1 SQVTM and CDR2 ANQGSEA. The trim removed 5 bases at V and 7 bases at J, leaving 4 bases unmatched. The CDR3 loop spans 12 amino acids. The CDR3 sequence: CSVTGTRNEQFF. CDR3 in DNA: TGCAGCGTTACCGGGACTAGAAATGAGCAGTTCTTC.

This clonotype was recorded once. The CDR3 spells CASCLWDRDNYGYTF. CDR3 in DNA: TGTGCCAGCTGTTTATGGGACAGGGATAACTATGGCTACACCTTC. The gene calls are TRBV5-6 and TRBJ1-2, with TRBD1 identical over 9 bases. CDR3 length equals 15 residues. The germline CDR1 and CDR2 sequences are SGHDT and YYEEEE. With V trimmed by 7 bases and J by 1 base, 8 bases remained unmatched.

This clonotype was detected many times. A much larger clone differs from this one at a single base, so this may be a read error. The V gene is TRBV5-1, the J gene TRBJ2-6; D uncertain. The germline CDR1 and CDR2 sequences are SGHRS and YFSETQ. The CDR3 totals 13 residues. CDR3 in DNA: TGCGCCAGCAGCGTGCACGTCGCCAACGCCCTGACTTTC. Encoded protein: CASSVHVANALTF.

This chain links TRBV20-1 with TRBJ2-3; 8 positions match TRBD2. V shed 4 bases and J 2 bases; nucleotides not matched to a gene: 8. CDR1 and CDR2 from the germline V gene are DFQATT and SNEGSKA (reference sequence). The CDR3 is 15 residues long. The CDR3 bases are TGCAGTGCTACCCACTATAGCGGGGACACAGATACGCAGTATTTT. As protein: CSATHYSGDTDTQYF.

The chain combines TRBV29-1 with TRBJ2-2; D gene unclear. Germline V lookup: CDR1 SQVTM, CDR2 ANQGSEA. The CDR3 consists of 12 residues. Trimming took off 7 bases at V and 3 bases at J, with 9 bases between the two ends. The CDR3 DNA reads TGCAGCGCCGAGAGTGACACCGGGGAGCTGTTTTTT. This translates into CSAESDTGELFF.

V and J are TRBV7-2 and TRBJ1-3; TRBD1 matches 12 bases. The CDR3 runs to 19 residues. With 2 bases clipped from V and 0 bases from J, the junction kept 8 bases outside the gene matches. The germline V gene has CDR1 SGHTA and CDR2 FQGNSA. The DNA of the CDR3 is TGTGCCAGCAGCTTAACCGGGACAGGGGGCTCCTACTCTGGAAACACCATATATTTT. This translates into CASSLTGTGGSYSGNTIYF.

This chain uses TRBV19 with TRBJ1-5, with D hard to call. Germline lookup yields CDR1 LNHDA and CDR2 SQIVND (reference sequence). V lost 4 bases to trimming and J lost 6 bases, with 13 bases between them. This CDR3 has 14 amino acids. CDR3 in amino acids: CASSSRVEGQPQHF. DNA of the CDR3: TGTGCCAGTAGTAGTAGGGTGGAAGGTCAGCCCCAGCATTTT.

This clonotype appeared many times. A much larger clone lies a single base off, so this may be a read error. CDR3 DNA: TGTGCCAGCAGAGACGGCGTTGAGCAGTTCTTC. As protein: CASRDGVEQFF. The chain joins TRBV12-3 or TRBV12-4 to TRBJ2-1; D remains unclear. The CDR3 has 11 amino acids. Trimming pared 6 bases from V and 9 bases from J, leaving 9 bases between.

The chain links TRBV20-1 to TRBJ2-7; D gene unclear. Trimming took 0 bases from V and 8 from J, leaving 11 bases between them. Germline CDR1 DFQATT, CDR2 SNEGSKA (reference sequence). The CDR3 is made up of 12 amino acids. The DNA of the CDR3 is TGCAGTGCTAGAGATACGGCTCAAAAGCAGTACTTC. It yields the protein CSARDTAQKQYF.